These T cell receptor beta chains were read from a single sample in a study of CD8+ T cells in alopecia areata. Sequencing used immunoSEQ multiplex PCR; TCRdb keeps in-frame clones, though not all of them. Of roughly 110,000 clones in the sample, less than 75% were seen once. Sequencing was performed on CD8+ T cells sorted from blood, taken at week 24, from a patient treated with tofacitinib. The receptor set was obtained from a human donor with alopecia areata. The CDR3 runs from the conserved cysteine through the conserved F or W.

>TRBV29-1
CSVRDIAYEQYF
>TRBV27
CASSLSSRQGMGEQYF
>TRBV4-3
CASSQGTGVATEAFF
>TRBV2
CAIRQHPYEQYF
>TRBV6-5
CASSFVSNTGELFF
>TRBV5-6
CASSLRGYNQPQHF
>TRBV13
CASSFDRGVEQFF
>TRBV10-3
CAITSSYNSPLHF
>TRBV7-9
CASSLDSQETQYF
>TRBV11-2
CASSPSSSGGSDTQYF
>TRBV6-6
CASSKHRAFNQPQHF
>TRBV6-5
CASSFVAASTDTQYF
>TRBV9
CANSVGQGANYGYTF
>TRBV4-3
CASSQDPPQGEGSYEQYF
>TRBV7-9
CASSRRDRLYNEQFF
>TRBV27
CASSSRLSGGNQPQHF
>TRBV10-3
CAISETAGPPNEKLFF
>TRBV29-1
CSVLLAGTDSTDTQYF
>TRBV7-8
CASSSTFSNQPQHF
>TRBV5-1
CASRPGLDDGYTF
>TRBV6-5
CASSPREGITDTQYF
>TRBV6-5
CASRTGTAYEQYF
>TRBV4-1
CASSHGTGEEEQYF
>TRBV27
CASSSDALEGYTF
>TRBV4-1
CASSQEGGWSGTEAFF
>TRBV2
CASSTGKGQGTQYF
>TRBV6-5
CASSGEGSAYEQYF